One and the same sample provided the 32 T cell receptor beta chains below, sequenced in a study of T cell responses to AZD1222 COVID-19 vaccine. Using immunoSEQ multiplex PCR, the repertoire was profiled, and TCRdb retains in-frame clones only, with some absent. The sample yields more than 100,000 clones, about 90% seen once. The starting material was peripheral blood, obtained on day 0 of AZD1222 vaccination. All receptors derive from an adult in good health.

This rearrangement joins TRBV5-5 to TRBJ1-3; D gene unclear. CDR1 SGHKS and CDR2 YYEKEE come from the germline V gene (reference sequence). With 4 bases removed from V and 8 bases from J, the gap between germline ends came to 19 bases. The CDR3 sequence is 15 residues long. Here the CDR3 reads CASSQTRTPQDTIYF. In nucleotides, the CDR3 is TGTGCCAGCAGCCAAACTCGGACCCCGCAGGACACCATATATTTT.

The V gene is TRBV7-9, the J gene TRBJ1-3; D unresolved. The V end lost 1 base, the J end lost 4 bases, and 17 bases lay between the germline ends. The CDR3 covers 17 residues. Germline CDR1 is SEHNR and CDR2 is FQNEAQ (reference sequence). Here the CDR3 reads CASSLEGRRGWGNTIYF. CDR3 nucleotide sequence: TGTGCCAGCAGCTTAGAAGGACGGCGGGGATGGGGAAACACCATATATTTT.

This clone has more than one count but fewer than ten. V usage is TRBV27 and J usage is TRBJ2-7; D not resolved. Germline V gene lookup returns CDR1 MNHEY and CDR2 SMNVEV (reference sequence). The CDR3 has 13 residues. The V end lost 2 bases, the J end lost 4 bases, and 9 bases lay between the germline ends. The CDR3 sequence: CASSLKAGYEQYV. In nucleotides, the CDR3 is TGTGCCAGCAGTTTAAAGGCTGGGTACGAGCAGTACGTC.

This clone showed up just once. The CDR3 spells CASSPSGVSTEAFF. The CDR3 DNA reads TGTGCCAGCTCACCGTCGGGGGTAAGCACTGAAGCTTTCTTT. This chain connects TRBV18 to TRBJ1-1, with D perhaps matching TRBD1 (5 bases). V was cut by 3 bases and J by 4 bases, with 12 bases left in between. CDR1 is KGHSH, CDR2 LQKENI, per germline. The CDR3 sequence is 14 residues long.

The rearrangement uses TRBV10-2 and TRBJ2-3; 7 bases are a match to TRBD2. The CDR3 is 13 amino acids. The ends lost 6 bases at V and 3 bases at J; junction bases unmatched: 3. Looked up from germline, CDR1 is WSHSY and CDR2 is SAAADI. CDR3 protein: CASREGLTDTQYF. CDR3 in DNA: TGCGCCAGCAGGGAGGGACTAACAGATACGCAGTATTTT.

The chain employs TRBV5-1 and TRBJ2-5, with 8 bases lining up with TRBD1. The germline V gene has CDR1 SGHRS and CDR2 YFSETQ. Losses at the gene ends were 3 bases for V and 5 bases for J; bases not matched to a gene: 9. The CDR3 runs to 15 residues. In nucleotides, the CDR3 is TGCGCCAGCAGCTGGGGCCCAGGGGGCACGGAGACCCAGTACTTC. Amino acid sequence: CASSWGPGGTETQYF.

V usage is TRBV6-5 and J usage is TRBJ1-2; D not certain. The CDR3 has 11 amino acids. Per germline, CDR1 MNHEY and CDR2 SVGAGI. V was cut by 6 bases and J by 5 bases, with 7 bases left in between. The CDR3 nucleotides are TGTGCCAGCAGGTACCAATATGGCTACACCTTC. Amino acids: CASRYQYGYTF.

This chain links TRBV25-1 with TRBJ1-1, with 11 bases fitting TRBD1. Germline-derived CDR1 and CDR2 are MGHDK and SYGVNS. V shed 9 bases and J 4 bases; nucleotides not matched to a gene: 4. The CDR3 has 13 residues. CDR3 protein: CASKGQGVTEAFF. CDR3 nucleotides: TGTGCCAGTAAGGGACAGGGGGTCACTGAAGCTTTCTTT. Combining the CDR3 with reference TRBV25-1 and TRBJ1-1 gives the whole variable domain EADIYQTPRYLVIGTGKKITLECSQTMGHDKMYWYQQDPGMELHLIHYSYGVNSTEKGDLSSESTVSRIRTEHFPLTLESARPSHTSQYLCASKGQGVTEAFFGQGTRLTVV.

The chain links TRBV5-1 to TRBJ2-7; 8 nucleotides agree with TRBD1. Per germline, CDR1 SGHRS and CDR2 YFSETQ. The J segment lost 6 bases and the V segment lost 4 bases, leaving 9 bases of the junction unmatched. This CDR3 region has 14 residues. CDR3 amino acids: CASSRTGNVGEQYF. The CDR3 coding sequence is TGCGCCAGCAGCCGGACAGGGAACGTCGGCGAGCAGTACTTC.

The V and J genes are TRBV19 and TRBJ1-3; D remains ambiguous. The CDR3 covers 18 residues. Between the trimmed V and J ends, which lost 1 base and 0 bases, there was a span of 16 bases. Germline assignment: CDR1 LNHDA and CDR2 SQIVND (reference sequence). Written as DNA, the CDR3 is TGTGCCAGTAGTATAGGGTCCTTGACCCGATCCTCTGGAAACACCATATATTTT. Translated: CASSIGSLTRSSGNTIYF.

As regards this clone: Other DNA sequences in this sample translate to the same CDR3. CDR3: CASSIGQGVEKLFF. The CDR3 bases are TGTGCCAGTAGTATAGGCCAGGGGGTCGAAAAACTGTTTTTT. The chain has TRBV19 and TRBJ1-4; TRBD1 aligns across 7 bases. Germline assignment: CDR1 LNHDA and CDR2 SQIVND (reference sequence). The CDR3 is 14 amino acids. Unmatched junction bases numbered 4, after V lost 1 base and J lost 8 bases. Filled out from reference TRBV19 and TRBJ1-4, the complete variable domain reads DGGITQSPKYLFRKEGQNVTLSCEQNLNHDAMYWYRQDPGQGLRLIYYSQIVNDFQKGDIAEGYSVSREKKESFPLTVTSAQKNPTAFYLCASSIGQGVEKLFFGSGTQLSVL.

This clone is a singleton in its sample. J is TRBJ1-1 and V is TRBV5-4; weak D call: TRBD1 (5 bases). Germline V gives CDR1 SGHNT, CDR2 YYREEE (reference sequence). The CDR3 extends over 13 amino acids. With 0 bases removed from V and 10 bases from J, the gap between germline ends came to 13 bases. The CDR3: CASSLDGTALAFF. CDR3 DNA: TGTGCCAGCAGCTTGGACGGGACGGCGCTAGCTTTCTTT. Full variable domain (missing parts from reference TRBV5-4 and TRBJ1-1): ETGVTQSPTHLIKTRGQQVTLRCSSQSGHNTVSWYQQALGQGPQFIFQYYREEENGRGNFPPRFSGLQFPNYSSELNVNALELDDSALYLCASSLDGTALAFFGQGTRLTVV.

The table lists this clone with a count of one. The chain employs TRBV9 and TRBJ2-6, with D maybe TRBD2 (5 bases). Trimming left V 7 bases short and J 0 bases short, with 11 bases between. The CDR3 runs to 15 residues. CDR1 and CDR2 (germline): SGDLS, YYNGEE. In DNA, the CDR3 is TGTGCCAGCGGAACGGGGAGCTCTGGGGCCAACGTCCTGACTTTC. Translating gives CASGTGSSGANVLTF.

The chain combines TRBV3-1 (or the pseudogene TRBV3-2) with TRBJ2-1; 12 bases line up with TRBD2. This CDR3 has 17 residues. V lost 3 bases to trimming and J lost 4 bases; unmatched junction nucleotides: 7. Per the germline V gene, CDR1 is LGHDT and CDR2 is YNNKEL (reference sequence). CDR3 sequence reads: CASSQGTSGRPYNEQFF. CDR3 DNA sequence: TGTGCCAGCAGCCAGGGGACTAGCGGGCGACCATACAATGAGCAGTTCTTC.

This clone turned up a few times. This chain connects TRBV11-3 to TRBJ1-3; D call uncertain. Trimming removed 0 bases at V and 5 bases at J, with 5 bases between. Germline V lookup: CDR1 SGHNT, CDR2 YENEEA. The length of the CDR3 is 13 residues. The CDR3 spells CASSLDLRNTIYF. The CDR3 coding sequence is TGTGCCAGCAGCTTAGATCTCCGAAACACCATATATTTT.

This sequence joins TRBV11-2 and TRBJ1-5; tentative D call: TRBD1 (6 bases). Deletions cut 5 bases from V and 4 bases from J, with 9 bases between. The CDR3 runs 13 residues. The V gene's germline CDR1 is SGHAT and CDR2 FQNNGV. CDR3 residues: CASSRQENQPQHF. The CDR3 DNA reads TGTGCCAGCAGCCGACAGGAAAATCAGCCCCAGCATTTT.

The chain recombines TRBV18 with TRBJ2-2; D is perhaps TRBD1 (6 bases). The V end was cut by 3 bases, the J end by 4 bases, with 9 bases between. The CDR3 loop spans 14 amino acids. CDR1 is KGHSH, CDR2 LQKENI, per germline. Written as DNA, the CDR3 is TGTGCCAGCTCACCGCAGGGGTCCACCGGGGAGCTGTTTTTT. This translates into CASSPQGSTGELFF.

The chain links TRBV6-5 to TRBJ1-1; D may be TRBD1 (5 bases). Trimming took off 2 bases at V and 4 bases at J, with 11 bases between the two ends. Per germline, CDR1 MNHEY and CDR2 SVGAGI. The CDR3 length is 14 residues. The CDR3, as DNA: TGTGCCAGCAGTTACCAGCAGGGAGGCACTGAAGCTTTCTTT. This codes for CASSYQQGGTEAFF.

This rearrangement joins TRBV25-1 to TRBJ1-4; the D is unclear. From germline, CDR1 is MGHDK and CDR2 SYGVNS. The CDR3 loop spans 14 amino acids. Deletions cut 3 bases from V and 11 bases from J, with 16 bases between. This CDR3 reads CASSDPRWRRKLFF. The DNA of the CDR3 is TGTGCCAGCAGTGATCCTCGCTGGCGGAGGAAACTGTTTTTT.

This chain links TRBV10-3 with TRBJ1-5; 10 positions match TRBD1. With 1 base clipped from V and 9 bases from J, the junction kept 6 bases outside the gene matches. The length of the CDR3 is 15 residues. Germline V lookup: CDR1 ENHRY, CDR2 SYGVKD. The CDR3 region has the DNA TGTGCCATCAGTGAGTACGGGACAGGGGAAGGGCCCCAGCATTTT. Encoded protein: CAISEYGTGEGPQHF.

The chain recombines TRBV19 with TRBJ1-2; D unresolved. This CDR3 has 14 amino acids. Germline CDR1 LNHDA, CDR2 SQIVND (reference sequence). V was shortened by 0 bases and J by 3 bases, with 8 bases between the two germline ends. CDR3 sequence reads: CASSIDLRYYGYTF. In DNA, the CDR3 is TGTGCCAGTAGTATAGATCTACGGTACTATGGCTACACCTTC.

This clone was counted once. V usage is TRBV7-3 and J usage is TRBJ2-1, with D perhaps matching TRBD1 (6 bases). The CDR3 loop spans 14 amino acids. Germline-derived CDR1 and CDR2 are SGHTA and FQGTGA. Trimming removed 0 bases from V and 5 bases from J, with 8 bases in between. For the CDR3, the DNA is TGTGCCAGCAGCTTAACCCCAGGGGACAATGAGCAGTTCTTC. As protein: CASSLTPGDNEQFF.

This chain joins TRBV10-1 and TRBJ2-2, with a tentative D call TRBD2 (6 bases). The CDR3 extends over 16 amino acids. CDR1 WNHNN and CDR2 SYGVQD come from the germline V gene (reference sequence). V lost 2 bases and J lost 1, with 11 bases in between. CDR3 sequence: CASSEGGSRNTGELFF. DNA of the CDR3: TGCGCCAGCAGTGAGGGGGGGTCTAGGAACACCGGGGAGCTGTTTTTT.

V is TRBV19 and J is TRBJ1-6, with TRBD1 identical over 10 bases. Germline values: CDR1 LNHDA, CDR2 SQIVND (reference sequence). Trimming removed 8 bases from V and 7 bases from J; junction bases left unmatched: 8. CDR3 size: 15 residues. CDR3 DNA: TGTGCCAGTGGTACGCCGGGACAGGGGAATTCACCCCTCCACTTT. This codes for CASGTPGQGNSPLHF.

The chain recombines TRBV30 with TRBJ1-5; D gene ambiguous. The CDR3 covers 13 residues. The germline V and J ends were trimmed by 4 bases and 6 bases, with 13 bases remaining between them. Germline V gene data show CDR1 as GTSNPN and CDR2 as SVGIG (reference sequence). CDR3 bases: TGTGCCTGGACTGAGGGTGTGGGTCAGCCCCAGCATTTT. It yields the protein CAWTEGVGQPQHF.

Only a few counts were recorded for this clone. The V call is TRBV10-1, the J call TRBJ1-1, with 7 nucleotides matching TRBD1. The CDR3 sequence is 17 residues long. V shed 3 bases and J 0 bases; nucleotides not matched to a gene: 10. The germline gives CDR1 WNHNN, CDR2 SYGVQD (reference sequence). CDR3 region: CASSDCQGGVMNTEAFF. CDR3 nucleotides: TGCGCCAGCAGTGATTGCCAGGGGGGTGTCATGAACACTGAAGCTTTCTTT.

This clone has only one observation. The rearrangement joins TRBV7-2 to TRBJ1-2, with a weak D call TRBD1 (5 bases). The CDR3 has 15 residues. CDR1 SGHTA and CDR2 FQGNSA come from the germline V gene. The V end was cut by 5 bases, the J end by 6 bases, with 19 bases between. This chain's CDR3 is CASSPEMGGADGYTF. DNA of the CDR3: TGTGCCAGCAGCCCAGAAATGGGGGGAGCAGATGGCTACACCTTC.

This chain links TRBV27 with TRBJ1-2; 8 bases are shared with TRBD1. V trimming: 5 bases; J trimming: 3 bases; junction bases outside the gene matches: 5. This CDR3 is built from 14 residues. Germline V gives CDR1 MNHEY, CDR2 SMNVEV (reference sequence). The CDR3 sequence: CASSHGQGDYGYTF. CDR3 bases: TGTGCCAGCAGTCATGGACAGGGCGACTATGGCTACACCTTC.

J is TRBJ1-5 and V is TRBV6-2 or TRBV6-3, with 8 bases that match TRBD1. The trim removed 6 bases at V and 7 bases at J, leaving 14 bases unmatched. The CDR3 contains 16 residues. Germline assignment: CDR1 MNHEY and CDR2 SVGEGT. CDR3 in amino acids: CASSPDRGLLAQPQHF. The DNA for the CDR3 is TGTGCCAGCAGCCCTGACAGGGGTCTGCTTGCACAGCCCCAGCATTTT.

The CDR3 bases are TGTGCCAGCAGCCGATCTACTAGCGGGGGGCCAGATACGCAGTATTTT. Translated: CASSRSTSGGPDTQYF. The chain couples TRBV6-6 to TRBJ2-3; 12 bases fit TRBD2. Germline V lookup: CDR1 MNHNY, CDR2 SVGAGI (reference sequence). V was clipped by 6 bases and J by 4 bases; unmatched bases: 8. The CDR3 has 16 amino acids.

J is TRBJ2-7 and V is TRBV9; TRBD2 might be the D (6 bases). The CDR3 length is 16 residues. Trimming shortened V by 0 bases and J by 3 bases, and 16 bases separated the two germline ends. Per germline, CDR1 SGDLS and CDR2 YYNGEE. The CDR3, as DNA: TGTGCCAGCAGCGTAGAGGCGTCTAGCGAACGCTACGAGCAGTACTTC. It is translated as CASSVEASSERYEQYF.

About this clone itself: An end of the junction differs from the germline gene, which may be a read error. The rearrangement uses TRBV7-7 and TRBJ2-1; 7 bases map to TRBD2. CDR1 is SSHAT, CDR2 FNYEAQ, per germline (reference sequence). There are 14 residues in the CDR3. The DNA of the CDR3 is TGTGCTAGCAGCTTAGCGTTAGGCGGGGGAGAGCAGTTCTTC. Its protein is CASSLALGGGEQFF. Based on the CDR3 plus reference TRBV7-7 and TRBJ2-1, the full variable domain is GAGVSQSPRYKVTKRGQDVTLRCDPISSHATLYWYQQALGQGPEFLTYFNYEAQPDKSGLPSDRFSAERPEGSISTLTIQRTEQRDSAMYRCASSLALGGGEQFFGPGTRLTVL.